This TCR beta chain emerged from a study of regulatory T cells in long-lasting Graves disease. Study as a whole: Antithyroid drugs had been taken by newly diagnosed Graves' patients for under 3 months. Findings and limits, study-wide: Persistent patients had more shared public clonotypes (2,741) than new patients (just over 950).

At least ten counts were recorded for this clonotype. Its antigen is unknown. Germline CDR1 and CDR2: SGHDN and FVKESK. V trimming: 7 bases; J trimming: 3 bases; junction bases outside the gene matches: 3. The CDR3 covers 13 residues. According to the study, TCR beta libraries were built with iRepertoire HTBI primers and CDR3-region Arm-PCR. TCRdb redid the calling of the multiplex PCR reads with MiXCR, one entry per CDR3 protein. This sample yields about 220,000 distinct CDR3 sequences, of which around 16% are seen a single time; around 20% belongs to the top ten. Time point noted: newly diagnosed GD, antithyroid drugs for less than 3 months. From PBMCs, RNA was extracted and then used to make the TCR library.

V is TRBV14 and J is TRBJ2-1, with TRBD1 identical over 7 bases. The origin of this receptor is a female donor with Graves disease. This sample comprised peripheral blood mononuclear cells (PBMCs), obtained at new diagnosis, from a patient treated with antithyroid drugs. The CDR3 DNA sequence: TGTGCCAGCAACCGGGACAGCTACAATGAGCAGTTCTTC. This codes for CASNRDSYNEQFF.